The clone carrying this T cell receptor (beta chain) has only a few counts. The data derive from a study of T-cell memory formation after mild COVID-19. TCRdb reanalysed the 5' RACE reads using MiXCR and keeps one entry per CDR3 protein. The sample has fewer than 450,000 distinct CDR3 sequences, 24% seen once. The CDR3 is 14 amino acids. The germline V and J ends were trimmed by 5 bases and 6 bases, with 14 bases remaining between them. Sequencing used PBMCs or a T cell subset sorted from them (not recorded which). The chain couples TRBV12-3 or TRBV12-4 to TRBJ2-4; the D gene is possibly TRBD1 (6 bases). The source is an adult woman who had mild COVID-19 (a few samples of this study predate the infection). Cell type and time point are not known. In nucleotides, the CDR3 is TGTGCCAGCAGTCACAGGGATAGGGGAAACATTCAGTACTTC. Amino acid sequence: CASSHRDRGNIQYF.